This T cell receptor beta chain was captured by sequencing in a study of blood T cell repertoires in COVID-19. Per the original methods: Quantification of nucleated cells was approximated via reference gene primer amplification. TCRdb's table, derived via immunoSEQ multiplex PCR, lists solely in-frame clones and lacks some. D and trimming come from the DNA, and the V and J calls and clone size come from that table. The data contain around 380,000 clones, roughly 80% of them singletons. With 6 bases removed from V and 3 bases from J, the gap between germline ends came to 11 bases. The germline V gene has CDR1 KGHSH and CDR2 LQKENI. The CDR3 contains 13 residues.

This sequence was found in a human donor with acute or convalescent COVID-19. The donor label of this sample is uncertain. The genes are TRBV18 and TRBJ1-1; D unresolved. The sample was peripheral blood. The CDR3 loop reads CASSLTRDTEAFF. The CDR3 region has the DNA TGTGCCAGCTCCCTTACTCGGGACACTGAAGCTTTCTTT.